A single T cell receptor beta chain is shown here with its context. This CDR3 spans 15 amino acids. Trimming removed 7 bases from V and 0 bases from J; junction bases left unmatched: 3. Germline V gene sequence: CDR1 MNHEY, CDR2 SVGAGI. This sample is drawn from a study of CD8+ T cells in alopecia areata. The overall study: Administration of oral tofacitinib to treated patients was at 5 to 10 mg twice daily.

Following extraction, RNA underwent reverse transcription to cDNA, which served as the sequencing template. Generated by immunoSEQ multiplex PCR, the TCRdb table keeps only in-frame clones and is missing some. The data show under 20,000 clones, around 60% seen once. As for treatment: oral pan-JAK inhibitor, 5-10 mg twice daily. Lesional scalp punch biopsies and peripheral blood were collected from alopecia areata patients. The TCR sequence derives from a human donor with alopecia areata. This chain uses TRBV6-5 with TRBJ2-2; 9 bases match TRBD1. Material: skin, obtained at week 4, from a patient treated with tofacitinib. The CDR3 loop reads CASKRQGANTGELFF. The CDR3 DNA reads TGTGCCAGCAAACGACAGGGGGCGAACACCGGGGAGCTGTTTTTT.